A selection of T cell receptor beta chains follows, all from one sample in a study of blood T cell repertoires in COVID-19. Libraries were prepared by immunoSEQ multiplex PCR; TCRdb keeps only in-frame clonotypes and omits some of them. The sample has 150,000 or so clones, over 90% seen once. Material for sequencing was peripheral blood. The receptor source for this set is a woman between 55 and 75 years old with COVID-19, enrolled during active disease. Both conserved end residues are part of each CDR3. Fields, in order: V gene, D gene, CDR3 length, J gene, CDR3 protein. A D gene is named only where the DNA matches it firmly.

TRBV6-6	.	14	TRBJ2-7	CASSYAGMYYEQYF
TRBV5-1	.	14	TRBJ1-4	CASSLSEAREKLFF
TRBV25-1	TRBD1	14	TRBJ1-2	CASSELGTGKGYTF
TRBV12-5	TRBD1	14	TRBJ2-5	CASGLRTGQETQYF
TRBV5-5	.	13	TRBJ1-4	CASSLVQGEKLFF
TRBV5-1	.	15	TRBJ1-2	CASSFGQSSNYGYTF
TRBV6-6	.	16	TRBJ1-3	CASSYPSGRAGNTIYF
TRBV4-1	.	15	TRBJ2-7	CASSQAGTGSYEQYF
TRBV7-3	.	13	TRBJ2-3	CASSRDRTDTQYF
TRBV27	TRBD1	16	TRBJ1-2	CASRLLGQGRGYGYTF
TRBV19	TRBD1	13	TRBJ1-2	CASSREGAYGYTF
TRBV29-1	.	12	TRBJ1-4	CSVDRGDGKLFF
TRBV6-9	TRBD1	18	TRBJ1-3	CASSYFCKQGAAGNTIYF
TRBV6-5	TRBD1	13	TRBJ1-1	CASRVDRDREAFF
TRBV27	.	16	TRBJ1-1	CASSFRGGGGGTEAFF